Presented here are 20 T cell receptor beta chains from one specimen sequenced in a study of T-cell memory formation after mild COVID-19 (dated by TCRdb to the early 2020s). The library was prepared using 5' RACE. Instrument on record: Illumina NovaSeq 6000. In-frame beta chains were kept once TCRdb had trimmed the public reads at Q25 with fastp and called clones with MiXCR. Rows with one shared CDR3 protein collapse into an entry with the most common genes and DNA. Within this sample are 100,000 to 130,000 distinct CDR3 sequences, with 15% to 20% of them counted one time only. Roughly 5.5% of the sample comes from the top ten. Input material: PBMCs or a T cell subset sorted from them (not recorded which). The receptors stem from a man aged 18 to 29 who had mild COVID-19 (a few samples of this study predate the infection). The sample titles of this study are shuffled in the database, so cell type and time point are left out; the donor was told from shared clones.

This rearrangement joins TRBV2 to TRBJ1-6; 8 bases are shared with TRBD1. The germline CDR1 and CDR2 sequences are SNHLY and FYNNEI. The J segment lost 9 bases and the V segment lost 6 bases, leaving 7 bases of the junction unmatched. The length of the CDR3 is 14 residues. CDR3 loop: CASSLRQGTSPLHF. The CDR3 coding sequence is TGTGCCAGCAGCCTGAGACAGGGGACTTCACCCCTCCACTTT.

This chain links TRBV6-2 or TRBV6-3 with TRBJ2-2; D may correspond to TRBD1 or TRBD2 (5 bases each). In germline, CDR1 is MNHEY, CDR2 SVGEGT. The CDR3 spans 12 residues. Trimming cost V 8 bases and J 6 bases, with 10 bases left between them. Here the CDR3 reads CASCEGPGELFF. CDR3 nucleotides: TGTGCCAGCTGTGAGGGGCCCGGGGAGCTGTTTTTT.

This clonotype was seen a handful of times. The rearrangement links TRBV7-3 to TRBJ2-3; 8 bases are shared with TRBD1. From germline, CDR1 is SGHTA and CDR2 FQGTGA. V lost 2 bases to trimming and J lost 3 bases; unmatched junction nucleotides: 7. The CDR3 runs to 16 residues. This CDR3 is CASSLSGRGRTDTQYF. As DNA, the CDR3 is TGTGCCAGCAGCTTATCGGGCAGGGGGCGAACAGATACGCAGTATTTT.

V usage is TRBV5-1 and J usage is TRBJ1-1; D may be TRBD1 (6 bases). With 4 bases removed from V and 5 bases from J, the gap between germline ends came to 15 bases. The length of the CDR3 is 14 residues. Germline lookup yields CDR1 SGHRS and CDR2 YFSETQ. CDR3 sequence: CASSAQGMGTEAFF. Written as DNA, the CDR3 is TGCGCCAGCAGCGCCCAGGGGATGGGTACTGAAGCTTTCTTT. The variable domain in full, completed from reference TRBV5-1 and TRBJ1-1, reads KAGVTQTPRYLIKTRGQQVTLSCSPISGHRSVSWYQQTPGQGLQFLFEYFSETQRNKGNFPGRFSGRQFSNSRSEMNVSTLELGDSALYLCASSAQGMGTEAFFGQGTRLTVV.

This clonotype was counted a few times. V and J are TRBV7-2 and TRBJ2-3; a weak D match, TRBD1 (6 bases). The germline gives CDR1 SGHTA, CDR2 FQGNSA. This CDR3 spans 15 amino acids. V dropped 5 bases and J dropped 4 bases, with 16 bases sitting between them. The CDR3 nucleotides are TGTGCCAGCAGCCCTCGCAGCAAGGGGGCAGATACGCAGTATTTT. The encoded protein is CASSPRSKGADTQYF.

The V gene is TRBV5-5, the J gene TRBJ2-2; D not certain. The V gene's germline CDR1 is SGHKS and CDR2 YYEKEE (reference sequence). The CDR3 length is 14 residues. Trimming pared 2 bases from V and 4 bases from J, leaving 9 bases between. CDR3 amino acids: CASSLRASTGELFF. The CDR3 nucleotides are TGTGCCAGCAGCTTACGGGCGAGCACCGGGGAGCTGTTTTTT.

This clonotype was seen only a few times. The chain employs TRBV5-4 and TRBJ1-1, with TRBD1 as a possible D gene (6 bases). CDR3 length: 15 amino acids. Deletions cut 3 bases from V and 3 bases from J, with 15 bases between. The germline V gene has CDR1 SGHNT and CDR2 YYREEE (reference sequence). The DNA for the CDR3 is TGTGCCAGCAGCTCCAGGGGCAGGGCGGACACTGAAGCTTTCTTT. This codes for CASSSRGRADTEAFF.

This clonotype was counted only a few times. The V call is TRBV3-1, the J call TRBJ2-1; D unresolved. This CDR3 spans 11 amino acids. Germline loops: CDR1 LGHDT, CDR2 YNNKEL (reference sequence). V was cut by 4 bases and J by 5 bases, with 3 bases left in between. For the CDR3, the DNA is TGTGCCAGCAGCCGAAACAATGAGCAGTTCTTC. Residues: CASSRNNEQFF.

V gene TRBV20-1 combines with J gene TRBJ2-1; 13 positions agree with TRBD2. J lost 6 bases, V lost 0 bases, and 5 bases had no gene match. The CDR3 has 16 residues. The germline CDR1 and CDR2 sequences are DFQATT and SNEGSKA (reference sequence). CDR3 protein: CSAREPGLAGPNEQFF. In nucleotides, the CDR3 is TGCAGTGCTAGAGAACCGGGACTAGCGGGGCCCAATGAGCAGTTCTTC.

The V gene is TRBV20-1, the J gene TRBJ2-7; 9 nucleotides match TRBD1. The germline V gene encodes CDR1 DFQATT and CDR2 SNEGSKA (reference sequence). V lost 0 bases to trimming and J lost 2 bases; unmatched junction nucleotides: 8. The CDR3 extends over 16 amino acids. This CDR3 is CSARDRDRDPPYEQYV. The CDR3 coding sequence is TGCAGTGCTAGAGATCGGGACAGGGATCCCCCCTACGAGCAGTACGTC.

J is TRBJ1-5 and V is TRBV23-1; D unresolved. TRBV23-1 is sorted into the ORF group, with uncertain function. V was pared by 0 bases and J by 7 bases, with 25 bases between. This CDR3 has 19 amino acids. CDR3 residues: CASSQSTGLRTGFVQPQHF. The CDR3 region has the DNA TGCGCCAGCAGTCAATCGACCGGTCTAAGGACGGGGTTCGTGCAGCCCCAGCATTTT.

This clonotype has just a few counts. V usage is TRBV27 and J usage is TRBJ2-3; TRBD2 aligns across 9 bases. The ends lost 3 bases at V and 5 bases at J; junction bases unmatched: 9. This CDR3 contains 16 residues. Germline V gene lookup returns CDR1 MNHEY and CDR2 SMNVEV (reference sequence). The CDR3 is CASSFMFPAGGDTQYF. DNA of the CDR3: TGTGCCAGCAGTTTCATGTTTCCAGCGGGGGGAGATACGCAGTATTTT.

The CDR3 DNA reads as TGTGCCTGGAGTAAGGTACCCTACGAGCAGTACTTC. It yields the protein CAWSKVPYEQYF. The chain recombines TRBV30 with TRBJ2-7, with D unresolved. V was shortened by 2 bases and J by 2 bases, with 7 bases between the two germline ends. Per germline, CDR1 GTSNPN and CDR2 SVGIG (reference sequence). The length of the CDR3 is 12 residues.

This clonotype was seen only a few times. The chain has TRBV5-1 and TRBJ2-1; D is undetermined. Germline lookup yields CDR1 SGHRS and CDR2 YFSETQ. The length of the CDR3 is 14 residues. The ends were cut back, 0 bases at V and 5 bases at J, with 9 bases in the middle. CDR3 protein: CASSLATPDNEQFF. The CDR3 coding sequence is TGCGCCAGCAGCTTGGCGACCCCTGACAATGAGCAGTTCTTC.

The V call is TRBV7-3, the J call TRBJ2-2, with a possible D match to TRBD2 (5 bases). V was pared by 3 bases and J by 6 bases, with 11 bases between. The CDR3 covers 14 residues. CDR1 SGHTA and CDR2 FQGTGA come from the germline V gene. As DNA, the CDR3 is TGTGCCAGCAGCTTCGGGGTCTCGTCCGGGGAGCTGTTTTTT. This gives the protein CASSFGVSSGELFF.

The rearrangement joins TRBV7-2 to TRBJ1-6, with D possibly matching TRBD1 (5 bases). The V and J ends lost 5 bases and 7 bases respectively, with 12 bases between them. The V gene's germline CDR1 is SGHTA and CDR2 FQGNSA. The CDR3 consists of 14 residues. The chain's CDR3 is CASSVQVANSPLHF. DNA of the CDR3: TGTGCCAGCAGCGTACAGGTCGCAAATTCACCCCTCCACTTT.

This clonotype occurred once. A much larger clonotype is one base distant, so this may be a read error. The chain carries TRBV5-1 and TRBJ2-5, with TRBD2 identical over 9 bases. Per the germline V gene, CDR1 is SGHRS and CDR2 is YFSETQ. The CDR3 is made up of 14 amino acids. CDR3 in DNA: TGCGCCAGCAGCTTGGGACTAGCGGAAGAGACCAAGTACTTC. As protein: CASSLGLAEETKYF.

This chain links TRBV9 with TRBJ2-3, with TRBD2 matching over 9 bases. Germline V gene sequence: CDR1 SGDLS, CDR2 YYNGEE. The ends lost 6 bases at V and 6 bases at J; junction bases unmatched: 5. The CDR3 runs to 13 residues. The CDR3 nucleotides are TGTGCCAGCACCAGACTAGCGGAGGATACGCAGTATTTT. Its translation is CASTRLAEDTQYF.

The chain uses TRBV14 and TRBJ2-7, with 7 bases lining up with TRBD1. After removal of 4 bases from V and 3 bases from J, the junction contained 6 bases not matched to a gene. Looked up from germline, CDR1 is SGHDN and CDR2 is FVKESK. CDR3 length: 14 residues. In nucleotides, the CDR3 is TGTGCCAGCAGCCCCCGATGGGACAGCTACGAGCAGTACGTC. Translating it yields CASSPRWDSYEQYV.

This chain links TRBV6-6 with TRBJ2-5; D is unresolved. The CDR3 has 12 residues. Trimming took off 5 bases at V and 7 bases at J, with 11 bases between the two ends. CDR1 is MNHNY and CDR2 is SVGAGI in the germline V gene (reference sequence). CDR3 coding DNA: TGTGCCAGCAGTCCCCCCTATGGGACCCAGTACTTC. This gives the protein CASSPPYGTQYF.